This T cell receptor beta chain was sequenced in a study of control samples from healthy donors and cancer patients. The CDR3 loop spans 17 amino acids. The germline V gene has CDR1 KGHSH and CDR2 LQKENI. V dropped 3 bases and J dropped 4; count of bases not matched to a gene: 11. Assay used: immunoSEQ multiplex PCR; TCRdb lists only in-frame clones, some missing. The table includes about 60,000 clones, approximately 86% detected once. The TCR originated in a man over 45 in good health. The sequenced sample was blood. The chain uses TRBV18 and TRBJ2-3, with 9 positions matching TRBD2. CDR3 residues: CASSPEISGSLSDTQYF. The CDR3 nucleotides are TGTGCCAGCTCACCGGAGATTAGCGGGAGTTTATCAGATACGCAGTATTTT. Combining the CDR3 with reference TRBV18 and TRBJ2-3 gives the whole variable domain NAGVMQNPRHLVRRRGQEARLRCSPMKGHSHVYWYRQLPEEGLKFMVYLQKENIIDESGMPKERFSAEFPKEGPSILRIQQVVRGDSAAYFCASSPEISGSLSDTQYFGPGTRLTVL.